The 28 T cell receptor beta chains reported below all come from one sample, sequenced in a study of blood T cells in healthy people across ages. The authors ran a second PCR of roughly 6 to 12 cycles using a sample-barcoded 5' primer and a J-beta primer mix. TCRdb reanalysed the 5' RACE reads using MiXCR and keeps one entry per CDR3 protein. The sample gives some 690,000 distinct CDR3 sequences, about 24% of which show up once; roughly a fifth is in the top ten. The sample consisted of blood. The receptors stem from a man aged 65 to 79 in good health.

There are a few counts of this clonotype. V gene TRBV5-1 combines with J gene TRBJ2-1, with TRBD2 as a possible D gene (5 bases). Per germline, CDR1 SGHRS and CDR2 YFSETQ. The CDR3 runs to 15 residues. Trimming removed 1 base at V and 7 bases at J, with 15 bases between. CDR3 region: CASSLLSVLVNEQFF. As DNA, the CDR3 is TGCGCCAGCAGCTTGTTGTCAGTACTAGTGAATGAGCAGTTCTTC.

The chain uses TRBV7-9 and TRBJ1-4; D is unclear. CDR1 is SEHNR and CDR2 is FQNEAQ in the germline V gene (reference sequence). V lost 7 bases, J lost 0 bases, and 21 bases lay in between. The CDR3 length is 18 residues. The CDR3 here is CASNPSGSGRSTNEKLFF. CDR3 in DNA: TGTGCCAGCAACCCGTCGGGATCAGGCCGATCAACTAATGAAAAACTGTTTTTT.

This clonotype was found a few times. The junction differs from germline at one of its ends, possibly a read error. The rearrangement joins TRBV5-8 to TRBJ2-2; 8 nucleotides line up with TRBD1. Germline CDR1 is SGHTS and CDR2 is YDEGEE. The CDR3 has 17 amino acids. In DNA form, the CDR3 reads TGTGCCGGCAGCTTCGGTCAGGGGGCGCTTGGAGTCGGGGAGCTGTTTTTT. Encoded protein: CAGSFGQGALGVGELFF.

The chain employs TRBV2 and TRBJ2-5, with D hard to call. The DNA end lines up better with TRBJ2-7; the J call may be wrong. Germline V gene sequence: CDR1 SNHLY, CDR2 FYNNEI. This CDR3 comprises 11 residues. CDR3 in DNA: TGTGCCAGCAGTGAGCACTACGAGCAGTACTTC. Its translation is CASSEHYEQYF.

The chain recombines TRBV29-1 with TRBJ1-2; TRBD1 aligns across 8 bases. This CDR3 comprises 13 residues. Germline trimming cut 5 bases from V and 5 bases from J; bases unmatched to any gene: 7. Germline V CDR1 and CDR2: SQVTM, ANQGSEA. The CDR3 DNA is TGCAGCGTTACCGAGACAGGGGATTATGGCTACACCTTC. As protein: CSVTETGDYGYTF.

This clonotype showed up just a few times. This chain uses TRBV11-2 with TRBJ2-5; D is tentatively TRBD1 or TRBD2 (5 bases each). CDR3 size: 11 residues. V lost 3 bases to trimming and J lost 10 bases, with 9 bases between them. Germline V lookup: CDR1 SGHAT, CDR2 FQNNGV. This chain's CDR3 is CASSFGADQYF. The CDR3 region has the DNA TGTGCCAGCAGCTTCGGGGCGGACCAGTACTTC.

Turning to this clonotype: Germline and junction disagree at one end, which may indicate a read error. The chain uses TRBV9 and TRBJ2-2, with D possibly matching TRBD2 (5 bases). Germline CDR1 reads SGDLS; CDR2 reads YYNGEE. The CDR3 runs to 16 residues. The CDR3 protein is CASSVGGSSNTGELFF. The DNA for the CDR3 is TGTGCCAGTAGCGTAGGAGGTAGTTCGAACACCGGGGAGCTGTTTTTT.

This clonotype was counted only a few times. The chain links TRBV7-9 to TRBJ1-4, with D unclear. The V end was cut by 1 base, the J end by 3 bases, with 15 bases between. Per germline, CDR1 SEHNR and CDR2 FQNEAQ (reference sequence). This CDR3 comprises 17 residues. CDR3 bases: TGTGCCAGCAGCTTAGTACGCGGGCAGGCGGCTAATGAAAAACTGTTTTTT. Translated: CASSLVRGQAANEKLFF.

In this sample, this clonotype turned up a few times. The chain uses TRBV5-1 and TRBJ2-2; D remains unclear. V was shortened by 2 bases and J by 7 bases, with 6 bases between the two germline ends. CDR1 is SGHRS, CDR2 YFSETQ, per germline. This CDR3 is 12 amino acids long. The chain's CDR3 is CASSFVGGELFF. DNA of the CDR3: TGCGCCAGCAGCTTCGTAGGCGGGGAGCTGTTTTTT.

The gene calls are TRBV6-5 and TRBJ2-2; D is uncertain. Germline CDR1 is MNHEY and CDR2 is SVGAGI. This CDR3 region has 14 residues. V dropped 0 bases and J dropped 1 base, with 3 bases sitting between them. The CDR3 DNA is TGTGCCAGCAGTTACTCGGGGAACACCGGGGAGCTGTTTTTT. Translation gives CASSYSGNTGELFF.

The V gene is TRBV6-5, the J gene TRBJ2-7, with 7 positions matching TRBD2. The CDR3 totals 15 residues. J was trimmed by 7 bases and V by 5 bases; bases with no gene match: 14. Per the germline V gene, CDR1 is MNHEY and CDR2 is SVGAGI. The CDR3 DNA follows: TGTGCCAGCAGTCGCGGGAGAAGTGAGCCATGGGAGCAGTACGTC. This sequence encodes CASSRGRSEPWEQYV.

The rearrangement uses TRBV20-1 and TRBJ2-6; D is unclear. The CDR3 consists of 14 residues. Germline CDR1 and CDR2: DFQATT and SNEGSKA (reference sequence). Trimming removed 3 bases at V and 6 bases at J, with 12 bases between. CDR3 coding DNA: TGCAGTGCTAGTACCCGGTTTGAGGCCAACGTCCTGACTTTC. Protein: CSASTRFEANVLTF.

The gene calls are TRBV24-1 and TRBJ2-5; 8 nucleotides match TRBD2. Matching the DNA end better, TRBJ2-1 makes the J call doubtful. CDR3 length equals 15 residues. CDR1 and CDR2 from the germline V gene are KGHDR and SFDVKD. This CDR3 is CATSAEKRERYEQFF. CDR3 DNA: TGTGCCACCAGTGCTGAAAAGCGGGAGCGTTATGAGCAGTTCTTC.

The chain uses TRBV15 and TRBJ2-3; D call uncertain. The V end was cut by 3 bases, the J end by 6 bases, with 10 bases between. Germline values: CDR1 LNHNV, CDR2 YYDKDF (reference sequence). The length of the CDR3 is 13 residues. The CDR3 DNA is TGTGCCACCAGCAGTGGACCTCGGGATACGCAGTATTTT. Residues: CATSSGPRDTQYF.

The chain couples TRBV5-1 to TRBJ2-2; TRBD2 agrees at 9 bases. With 1 base clipped from V and 4 bases from J, the junction kept 8 bases outside the gene matches. The CDR3 covers 17 residues. CDR1 SGHRS and CDR2 YFSETQ come from the germline V gene. The CDR3 spells CASSLILAGLGTGELFF. CDR3 nucleotide sequence: TGCGCCAGCAGCTTGATTCTAGCGGGGTTGGGCACCGGGGAGCTGTTTTTT.

This clonotype was seen only a few times. The chain employs TRBV6-5 and TRBJ1-5; 8 nucleotides agree with TRBD1. The length of the CDR3 is 13 residues. From germline, CDR1 is MNHEY and CDR2 SVGAGI. J was trimmed by 3 bases and V by 6 bases; bases with no gene match: 1. CDR3 region: CASRGQANQPQHF. As DNA, the CDR3 is TGTGCCAGCAGGGGACAGGCCAATCAGCCCCAGCATTTT.

The DNA for the CDR3 is TGCGCCAGCAGCACTACAATTAACACTGAAGCTTTCTTT. This sequence encodes CASSTTINTEAFF. The chain carries TRBV5-1 and TRBJ1-1; D remains unclear. The germline V gene encodes CDR1 SGHRS and CDR2 YFSETQ. V shed 4 bases and J shed 2 bases, with 9 bases lying between them. CDR3 length: 13 residues.

The chain couples TRBV7-8 to TRBJ1-1; D unclear. The germline CDR1 and CDR2 sequences are SGHVS and FQNEAQ. V dropped 3 bases and J dropped 3 bases, with 14 bases sitting between them. CDR3 size: 15 residues. The CDR3 protein is CASSFRTGGYTEAFF. Written as DNA, the CDR3 is TGTGCCAGCAGCTTCCGTACGGGTGGTTACACTGAAGCTTTCTTT.

This sequence joins TRBV6-6 and TRBJ1-2; D uncertain. The CDR3 covers 14 residues. CDR1 is MNHNY and CDR2 is SVGAGI in the germline V gene (reference sequence). V was clipped by 6 bases and J by 2 bases, with 13 bases between them. CDR3 loop: CASRTNVRNYGYTF. Here the CDR3 DNA reads TGTGCCAGCAGAACCAACGTCAGAAACTATGGCTACACCTTC.

This clonotype was observed a handful of times. The chain combines TRBV12-3 or TRBV12-4 with TRBJ2-3; D unclear. The CDR3 length is 13 residues. Deletions cut 6 bases from V and 6 bases from J, with 13 bases between. The DNA of the CDR3 is TGTGCCAGCAGGACTGCAGGCAGGGATACGCAGTATTTT. This encodes CASRTAGRDTQYF.

This clonotype was detected a few times. The CDR3 nucleotides read TGTGCCAGCTCACCACGACAGACGCGCTCTGGGGCCAACGTCCTGACTTTC. It yields the protein CASSPRQTRSGANVLTF. This sequence joins TRBV18 and TRBJ2-6, with D possibly being TRBD1 (5 bases). The germline CDR1 and CDR2 sequences are KGHSH and LQKENI. V lost 1 base to trimming and J lost 0 bases, with 10 bases between them. The CDR3 is 17 residues long.

This clonotype was picked up a small number of times. This rearrangement joins TRBV29-1 to TRBJ1-3; no clear D gene. The CDR3 runs to 11 residues. The V gene's germline CDR1 is SQVTM and CDR2 ANQGSEA. Trimming cost V 2 bases and J 4 bases, with 3 bases left between them. The CDR3 reads CSVEKGNTIYF. The DNA of the CDR3 is TGCAGCGTTGAAAAGGGAAACACCATATATTTT.

The rearrangement uses TRBV10-3 and TRBJ1-2; D uncertain. Per the germline V gene, CDR1 is ENHRY and CDR2 is SYGVKD. V lost 2 bases, J lost 0 bases, and 7 bases lay in between. The length of the CDR3 is 14 residues. The CDR3 sequence is CAISERVANYGYTF. CDR3 DNA: TGTGCCATCAGTGAGAGGGTAGCTAACTATGGCTACACCTTC.

This rearrangement joins TRBV5-1 to TRBJ2-5; TRBD2 might be the D (5 bases). The germline gives CDR1 SGHRS, CDR2 YFSETQ. The CDR3 consists of 16 residues. V lost 0 bases and J lost 4, with 16 bases in between. The CDR3 sequence is CASSLGLRRFGETQYF. The CDR3 bases are TGCGCCAGCAGCTTGGGGCTAAGGAGGTTCGGAGAGACCCAGTACTTC.

This sequence joins TRBV20-1 and TRBJ2-5, with D perhaps TRBD1 or TRBD2 (5 bases each). This CDR3 has 13 residues. The germline gives CDR1 DFQATT, CDR2 SNEGSKA (reference sequence). The V gene lost 5 bases and the J gene lost 1 base, with 11 bases spanning the gap. CDR3 nucleotide sequence: TGCAGTGCTCCCGGGGCCTTCCAAGAGACCCAGTACTTC. Its protein product is CSAPGAFQETQYF.

The chain employs TRBV20-1 and TRBJ2-1, with D uncertain. Trimming stripped 1 base from V and 9 bases from J, with 13 bases between. This CDR3 contains 13 residues. The germline V gene has CDR1 DFQATT and CDR2 SNEGSKA (reference sequence). CDR3 coding DNA: TGCAGTGCTAGAGGCTTATCGTGGAGTGAGCAGTTCTTC. This translates into CSARGLSWSEQFF.

The gene calls are TRBV6-2 or TRBV6-3 and TRBJ2-3; 7 bases agree with TRBD2. Germline assignment: CDR1 MNHEY and CDR2 SVGEGT. Trimming cost V 2 bases and J 4 bases; bases outside gene matches: 9. The CDR3 covers 16 residues. CDR3 sequence: CASSYVYGGTADTQYF. For the CDR3, the DNA is TGTGCCAGCAGTTACGTCTACGGGGGGACGGCAGATACGCAGTATTTT.

This clonotype occurred a few times. The chain has TRBV10-3 and TRBJ1-5; maybe TRBD1 (5 bases). V lost 2 bases and J 7 bases, leaving 9 bases between the germline ends. The CDR3 is 13 residues long. Germline-derived CDR1 and CDR2 are ENHRY and SYGVKD. The CDR3 DNA is TGTGCCATCAGTGAGGCGACAGAGCAGCCCCAGCATTTT. This gives the protein CAISEATEQPQHF.